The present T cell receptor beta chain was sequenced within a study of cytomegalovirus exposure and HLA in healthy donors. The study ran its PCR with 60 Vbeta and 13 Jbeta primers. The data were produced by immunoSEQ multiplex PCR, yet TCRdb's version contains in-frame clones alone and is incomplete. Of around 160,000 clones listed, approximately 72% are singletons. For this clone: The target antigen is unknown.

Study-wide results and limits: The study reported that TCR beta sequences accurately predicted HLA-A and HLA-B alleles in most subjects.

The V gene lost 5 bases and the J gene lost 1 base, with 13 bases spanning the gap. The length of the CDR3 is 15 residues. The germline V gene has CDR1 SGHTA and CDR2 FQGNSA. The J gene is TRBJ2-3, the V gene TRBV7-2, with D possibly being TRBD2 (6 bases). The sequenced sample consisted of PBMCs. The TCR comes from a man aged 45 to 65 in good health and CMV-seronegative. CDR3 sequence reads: CASSTPGTRTDTQYF. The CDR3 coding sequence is TGTGCCAGCAGCACCCCCGGGACTCGCACAGATACGCAGTATTTT.